This TCR beta chain was profiled in a study of blood T cells in healthy people across ages. Ranging in age from roughly 6 to 95, the donors were healthy Caucasian individuals from Russia. V was trimmed by 1 base and J by 4 bases, leaving 5 bases between them. The CDR3 is made up of 13 amino acids. Per the germline V gene, CDR1 is GTSNPN and CDR2 is SVGIG (reference sequence). Primers used in a second PCR of about 7 to 12 cycles were a sample-barcoded 5' primer and a J-beta primer mix. MiXCR was run by TCRdb on the 5' RACE reads, yielding one entry per CDR3 protein. The repertoire holds 800,000 to 1,000,000 distinct CDR3 sequences, with under 50% as singletons. Broader study findings: Long-lived donors exceeded aged donors in naive CD4+ cells and diversity.

This clonotype has only one observation. Its antigen remains unknown. V is TRBV30 and J is TRBJ1-6; D gene ambiguous. Sequencing was done on a sample of blood. This TCR derives from a young man in good health. In nucleotides, the CDR3 is TGTGCCTGGAGTGGGGATTATAATTCACCCCTCCACTTT. This sequence encodes CAWSGDYNSPLHF. The full variable domain, with the rest looked up from reference TRBV30 and TRBJ1-6, is SQTIHQWPATLVQPVGSPLSLECTVEGTSNPNLYWYRQAAGRGLQLLFYSVGIGQISSEVPQNLSASRPQDRQFILSSKKLLLSDSGFYLCAWSGDYNSPLHFGNGTRLTVT.